One and the same sample provided the 18 T cell receptor beta chains below, sequenced in a study of technical replicates of blood from several donors. The data were produced by immunoSEQ multiplex PCR, yet TCRdb's version contains in-frame clones alone and is incomplete. The data contain some 70,000 clones, around 97% of them singletons. The sample was T cells isolated from PBMCs. These TCRs come from a human donor in good health.

The chain employs TRBV6-1 and TRBJ2-1, with D maybe TRBD1 (5 bases). The CDR3 length is 13 residues. Per the germline V gene, CDR1 is MNHNS and CDR2 is SASEGT. Trimming removed 8 bases from V and 7 bases from J, with 15 bases in between. DNA of the CDR3: TGTGCCAGCCACGTGGGGCCAGGTAATGAGCAGTTCTTC. Its protein product is CASHVGPGNEQFF.

The chain recombines TRBV27 with TRBJ1-2; tentatively, D is TRBD1 (5 bases). V was trimmed by 3 bases and J by 5 bases, leaving 16 bases between them. The CDR3 has 15 residues. Germline-derived CDR1 and CDR2 are MNHEY and SMNVEV (reference sequence). The CDR3 DNA sequence: TGTGCCAGCAGTTTTAGCGGGGGTTCACTTTATGGCTACACCTTC. Its protein is CASSFSGGSLYGYTF.

V usage is TRBV29-1 and J usage is TRBJ1-2; the match to TRBD1 covers 8 bases. The junction had 3 bases not matched to a gene; V was cut back by 6 bases and J by 0 bases. Germline assignment: CDR1 SQVTM and CDR2 ANQGSEA. The CDR3 is made up of 13 amino acids. The chain's CDR3 is CSVRTGTNYGYTF. CDR3 nucleotides: TGCAGCGTACGGACAGGGACTAACTATGGCTACACCTTC.

The genes are TRBV29-1 and TRBJ2-5; 11 nucleotides align to TRBD1. V shed 5 bases, J shed 4 bases, and the junction held 3 bases outside the gene matches. This CDR3 is built from 13 residues. The germline V gene has CDR1 SQVTM and CDR2 ANQGSEA. The CDR3, as DNA: TGCAGCGTTCTGGACAGGGGGCTAGAGACCCAGTACTTC. Amino acid sequence: CSVLDRGLETQYF.

The rearrangement links TRBV7-2 to TRBJ2-7, with 7 bases aligning to TRBD1. The CDR3 length is 13 residues. CDR1 is SGHTA and CDR2 is FQGNSA in the germline V gene. The J segment lost 3 bases and the V segment lost 5 bases, leaving 4 bases of the junction unmatched. The CDR3 loop is CASSLGQDYEQYF. In DNA, the CDR3 is TGTGCCAGCAGCCTCGGACAGGACTACGAGCAGTACTTC.

The chain has TRBV4-2 and TRBJ2-3; 9 bases line up with TRBD2. The CDR3 consists of 17 residues. Germline trimming cut 0 bases from V and 1 base from J; bases unmatched to any gene: 5. Germline V gene data show CDR1 as LGHNA and CDR2 as YNFKEQ. The CDR3 DNA is TGTGCCAGCAGCCAAGATCCGCTAGCGGGACGCACAGATACGCAGTATTTT. The encoded protein is CASSQDPLAGRTDTQYF.

The chain carries TRBV19 and TRBJ1-5; no clear D gene. The CDR3 is 13 residues long. From germline, CDR1 is LNHDA and CDR2 SQIVND (reference sequence). V was pared by 7 bases and J by 7 bases, with 14 bases between. CDR3 in DNA: TGTGCCAGTATGGAGCACCCTAAGCAGCCCCAGCATTTT. Protein product: CASMEHPKQPQHF.

Regarding this clone: The junction departs from the called germline gene at one end, perhaps through a read error. V gene TRBV10-3 combines with J gene TRBJ1-5; D remains unclear. The length of the CDR3 is 12 residues. Germline lookup yields CDR1 ENHRY and CDR2 SYGVKD. The CDR3 protein is CAIGEANQPQHF. The CDR3 DNA follows: TGTGCCATCGGTGAAGCCAATCAGCCCCAGCATTTT.

This chain uses TRBV7-9 with TRBJ1-5; 7 nucleotides match TRBD1. With V trimmed by 5 bases and J by 7 bases, 11 bases remained unmatched. The germline V gene has CDR1 SEHNR and CDR2 FQNEAQ (reference sequence). CDR3 size: 15 residues. The CDR3 coding sequence is TGTGCCAGCAGCCCCGGTGGTTTAGGGGGCCAGCCCCAGCATTTT. The encoded protein is CASSPGGLGGQPQHF.

V is TRBV5-1 and J is TRBJ1-1; 7 bases are shared with TRBD1. The CDR3 sequence is 16 residues long. CDR1 and CDR2 from the germline V gene are SGHRS and YFSETQ. J was trimmed by 5 bases and V by 5 bases; bases with no gene match: 15. CDR3 sequence reads: CASRYGRAGGETEAFF. The CDR3 bases are TGCGCCAGCAGGTATGGTCGGGCAGGGGGAGAGACTGAAGCTTTCTTT.

This chain links TRBV2 with TRBJ2-7; unclear D gene. Trimming stripped 4 bases from V and 0 bases from J, with 16 bases between. This CDR3 spans 16 amino acids. Germline assignment: CDR1 SNHLY and CDR2 FYNNEI. The CDR3, as DNA: TGTGCCAGCAGTGTCAGACTCGCGTCGGGCTCCTACGAGCAGTACTTC. It encodes CASSVRLASGSYEQYF.

The chain employs TRBV29-1 and TRBJ2-1; perhaps TRBD1 as D (8 bases). Germline CDR1 reads SQVTM; CDR2 reads ANQGSEA. V was cut by 4 bases and J by 6 bases, with 13 bases left in between. This CDR3 has 13 amino acids. CDR3 region: CSVAGGGGNEQFF. The CDR3 coding sequence is TGCAGCGTTGCAGGGGGCGGGGGCAATGAGCAGTTCTTC.

The chain uses TRBV6-5 and TRBJ1-5; a possible D gene is TRBD1 (6 bases). Per germline, CDR1 MNHEY and CDR2 SVGAGI. The CDR3 is made up of 14 amino acids. Trimming removed 5 bases from V and 1 base from J, with 9 bases in between. CDR3: CASSKDRSNQPQHF. As DNA, the CDR3 is TGTGCCAGCAGTAAGGACAGAAGCAATCAGCCCCAGCATTTT.

The V call is TRBV7-8, the J call TRBJ2-3, with 9 bases matching TRBD2. Germline loops: CDR1 SGHVS, CDR2 FQNEAQ. V trimming: 5 bases; J trimming: 0 bases; junction bases outside the gene matches: 6. This CDR3 has 16 amino acids. For the CDR3, the DNA is TGTGCCAGCAGCGCGACTAGCGGAGCTAGCACAGATACGCAGTATTTT. It specifies CASSATSGASTDTQYF.

This sequence joins TRBV19 and TRBJ2-6, with TRBD1 matching over 7 bases. Looked up from germline, CDR1 is LNHDA and CDR2 is SQIVND (reference sequence). The CDR3 is 17 residues long. The trim removed 7 bases at V and 4 bases at J, leaving 13 bases unmatched. CDR3 in DNA: TGTGCCAGTATCCAGACAGGGAAAAGGTCCGGGGCCAACGTCCTGACTTTC. It encodes CASIQTGKRSGANVLTF.

The genes are TRBV6-1 and TRBJ2-7, with D unclear. V lost 5 bases to trimming and J lost 0 bases, with 11 bases between them. This CDR3 region has 14 residues. CDR1 is MNHNS, CDR2 SASEGT, per germline. The DNA for the CDR3 is TGTGCCAGCAGTCCCGTCCCTCCCTCCTACGAGCAGTACTTC. As protein: CASSPVPPSYEQYF.

The rearrangement joins TRBV13 to TRBJ1-1, with a possible D match to TRBD1 (6 bases). The germline V gene encodes CDR1 PRHDT and CDR2 FYEKMQ (reference sequence). V was trimmed by 2 bases and J by 1 base, leaving 11 bases between them. The CDR3 contains 15 residues. DNA of the CDR3: TGTGCCAGCAGCTTATGGGGGCCCAGGAACACTGAAGCTTTCTTT. Translation: CASSLWGPRNTEAFF. Supplemented by reference TRBV13 and TRBJ1-1, the full variable domain reads AAGVIQSPRHLIKEKRETATLKCYPIPRHDTVYWYQQGPGQDPQFLISFYEKMQSDKGSIPDRFSAQQFSDYHSELNMSSLELGDSALYFCASSLWGPRNTEAFFGQGTRLTVV.

The chain has TRBV7-9 and TRBJ2-7, with 8 positions matching TRBD1. The V gene end was trimmed by 5 bases and the J gene end by 4 bases; junction bases not matched to a gene: 7. The CDR3 covers 14 residues. From germline, CDR1 is SEHNR and CDR2 FQNEAQ (reference sequence). CDR3 in amino acids: CASSDRTGWYEQYF. The CDR3, as DNA: TGTGCCAGCAGCGACCGGACAGGGTGGTACGAGCAGTACTTC.